These 11 T cell receptor beta chains were all obtained from the same sample, sequenced in a study of T cells in localized non-small cell lung cancer (dated by TCRdb to the early 2020s). The library was built by means of the immunoSEQ multiplex PCR assay. The table was pulled from immuneACCESS by TCRdb, which kept in-frame rearrangements only. Such tables lose some clones; where checked, under half of the loss comes from unresolved V genes, and the rest has no known cause. Here the sample has tens of thousands of clones; around 81% occur a single time. Approximately 5% of the sample comes from the top ten. The sample was PBMCs, taken before any cancer treatment. Receptors originate from a man aged 35-69 years with stage II lung adenocarcinoma.

J is TRBJ2-3 and V is TRBV29-1; D remains ambiguous. This CDR3 has 13 amino acids. Germline V gives CDR1 SQVTM, CDR2 ANQGSEA. The V gene lost 8 bases and the J gene lost 1 base, with 13 bases spanning the gap. CDR3 sequence reads: CSITYGGTDTQYF. The CDR3, as DNA: TGCAGCATCACGTATGGGGGCACAGATACGCAGTATTTT.

The rearrangement links TRBV19 to TRBJ2-5; D call uncertain. The V end lost 3 bases, the J end lost 5 bases, and 10 bases lay between the germline ends. Germline values: CDR1 LNHDA, CDR2 SQIVND (reference sequence). This CDR3 contains 13 residues. In nucleotides, the CDR3 is TGTGCCAGTAGTATTGTGGTCGGGGAGACCCAGTACTTC. As protein: CASSIVVGETQYF.

The chain is built from TRBV9 and TRBJ2-2; TRBD1 is a possible D gene (6 bases). This CDR3 contains 15 residues. From germline, CDR1 is SGDLS and CDR2 YYNGEE. V was clipped by 0 bases and J by 0 bases, with 6 bases between them. The DNA of the CDR3 is TGTGCCAGCAGCGTAGGGACAGCGAACACCGGGGAGCTGTTTTTT. It specifies CASSVGTANTGELFF. Based on the CDR3 plus reference TRBV9 and TRBJ2-2, the full variable domain is DSGVTQTPKHLITATGQRVTLRCSPRSGDLSVYWYQQSLDQGLQFLIQYYNGEERAKGNILERFSAQQFPDLHSELNLSSLELGDSALYFCASSVGTANTGELFFGEGSRLTVL.

This sequence joins TRBV7-2 and TRBJ1-2; no firm D call. Trimming took off 0 bases at V and 3 bases at J, with 8 bases between the two ends. Germline loops: CDR1 SGHTA, CDR2 FQGNSA. The CDR3 extends over 14 amino acids. For the CDR3, the DNA is TGTGCCAGCAGCTTAGCTTCCCGGGACTATGGCTACACCTTC. The encoded protein is CASSLASRDYGYTF.

The chain is built from TRBV6-1 and TRBJ1-3; D call uncertain. The V end was cut by 4 bases, the J end by 0 bases, with 16 bases between. The CDR3 spans 17 residues. Germline V gene lookup returns CDR1 MNHNS and CDR2 SASEGT. The CDR3: CASSAGGVPTSGNTIYF. In DNA, the CDR3 is TGTGCCAGCAGTGCAGGCGGGGTACCCACCTCTGGAAACACCATATATTTT.

This clone was picked up a small number of times. The chain is built from TRBV7-3 and TRBJ1-5, with unresolved D. Germline V gene sequence: CDR1 SGHTA, CDR2 FQGTGA. V was shortened by 0 bases and J by 6 bases, with 6 bases between the two germline ends. The CDR3 length is 13 residues. The CDR3 here is CASSLTLGQPQHF. The CDR3 bases are TGTGCCAGCAGCTTAACGCTAGGTCAGCCCCAGCATTTT.

The chain carries TRBV6-5 and TRBJ1-1; no clear D. V was pared by 4 bases and J by 6 bases, with 6 bases between. The CDR3 spans 11 residues. The V gene's germline CDR1 is MNHEY and CDR2 SVGAGI. This CDR3 is CASSSSSEAFF. CDR3 sequence (DNA): TGTGCCAGCAGTTCTTCATCTGAAGCTTTCTTT.

This clone appeared a single time. V usage is TRBV25-1 and J usage is TRBJ1-4, with 7 bases fitting TRBD1. Germline-derived CDR1 and CDR2 are MGHDK and SYGVNS. V shed 5 bases and J 6 bases; nucleotides not matched to a gene: 3. This CDR3 is 13 amino acids long. Here the CDR3 DNA reads TGTGCCAGCAGTCGGACAGGTTATGAAAAACTGTTTTTT. The encoded protein is CASSRTGYEKLFF.

This clone has a single count. The gene calls are TRBV30 and TRBJ2-1; TRBD2 matches 7 bases. V lost 5 bases, J lost 4 bases, and 8 bases stayed unmatched. Germline-derived CDR1 and CDR2 are GTSNPN and SVGIG (reference sequence). CDR3 size: 14 residues. The CDR3 loop is CAWRWSGEYNEQFF. CDR3 sequence (DNA): TGTGCCTGGCGGTGGAGCGGGGAATACAATGAGCAGTTCTTC.

The rearrangement joins TRBV4-2 to TRBJ2-1, with 7 bases lining up with TRBD2. The CDR3 runs to 14 residues. Per the germline V gene, CDR1 is LGHNA and CDR2 is YNFKEQ. V lost 4 bases and J lost 1; bases outside the gene matches: 1. CDR3 coding DNA: TGTGCCAGCAGCCTTAGCGGGTCCTACAATGAGCAGTTCTTC. Its translation is CASSLSGSYNEQFF.

The chain carries TRBV6-1 and TRBJ1-1, with D perhaps matching TRBD1 (5 bases). The germline CDR1 and CDR2 sequences are MNHNS and SASEGT. CDR3 length: 12 residues. Trimming took 4 bases from V and 11 from J, leaving 14 bases between them. CDR3 protein: CASSASGVYAFF. CDR3 sequence (DNA): TGTGCCAGCAGTGCGTCGGGGGTCTATGCTTTCTTT.